This T cell receptor (beta chain) was sequenced for a study of T cell clonality in common variable immunodeficiency. Findings and caveats of the study: Compared with healthy controls, CVID subjects showed increased TCRbeta clonality, mostly in about a third. Repertoire-complication correlations in CVID were limited by patient heterogeneity.

This clone was seen a handful of times. What it binds is unknown. The read falls 3 residues short of the CDR3 end, and the missing part is taken from the germline J gene. Equal genomic DNA amounts from CVID and control samples were sequenced. Assay: immunoSEQ multiplex PCR; the TCRdb copy retains only in-frame clones and omits some. The profile covers about 52,000 clones, none occurring a single time. Per the germline V gene, CDR1 is SEHNR and CDR2 is FQNEAQ (reference sequence). This CDR3 region has 15 residues. J lost 5 bases, V lost 5 bases, and 6 bases had no gene match. Most patients and controls had Caucasian heritage.

This receptor was obtained from a person between 18 and 75 years old in good health. The source material was peripheral blood mononuclear cells. The chain uses TRBV7-9 and TRBJ2-3; TRBD2 matches at 11 bases. The CDR3 protein is CASSNSGGALDTQYF. CDR3 DNA (partial): TGTGCCAGCAGCAATAGCGGGGGGGCCCTAGATACG.